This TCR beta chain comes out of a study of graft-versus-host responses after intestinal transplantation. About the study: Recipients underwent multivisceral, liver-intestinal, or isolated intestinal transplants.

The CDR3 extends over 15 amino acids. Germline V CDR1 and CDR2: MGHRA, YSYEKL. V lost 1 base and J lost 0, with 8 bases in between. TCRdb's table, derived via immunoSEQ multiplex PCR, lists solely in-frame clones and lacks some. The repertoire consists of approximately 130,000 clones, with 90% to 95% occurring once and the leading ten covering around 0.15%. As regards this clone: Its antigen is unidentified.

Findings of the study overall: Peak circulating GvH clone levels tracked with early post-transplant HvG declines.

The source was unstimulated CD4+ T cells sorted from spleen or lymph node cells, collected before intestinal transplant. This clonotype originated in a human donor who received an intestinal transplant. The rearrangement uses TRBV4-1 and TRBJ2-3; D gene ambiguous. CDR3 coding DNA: TGCGCCAGCAGCCAAGTTGCTAGGAGCACAGATACGCAGTATTTT. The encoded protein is CASSQVARSTDTQYF.